Listed below are T cell receptor beta chains from one sample, sequenced in a study of CD8+CD57+ T cells in acquired aplastic anemia. MiXCR, run by TCRdb on the reads, gives a single entry per CDR3 protein. In the table there are 100,000 to 150,000 distinct CDR3 sequences, about half of which are singletons. The sample consisted of sorted CD4+, CD8+, or CD8+CD57+ T cells (not recorded which) from PBMCs. The receptors here all came from a human donor in good health, serving as a control. Each CDR3 is given with its conserved first and last residue. The D gene is left open where the match is weak. Where a row states a size, it is once, few, many or the class of an expanded clone; other rows omit it.

TRBV11-2	TRBJ2-3	14	NA	NA	TGTGCCAGCAGCTTAAATCCCACCCTAGATACGCAGTATTTT	CASSLNPTLDTQYF
TRBV2	TRBJ1-5	15	NA	TRBD1	TGTGCCAGCAGTGGAGAGGGGGCAGGCAATCAGCCCCAGCATTTT	CASSGEGAGNQPQHF
TRBV5-1	TRBJ2-3	14	many	TRBD2	TGCGCCAGCAGCGAGACTAGCTTTGGAGATACGCAGTATTTT	CASSETSFGDTQYF
TRBV2	TRBJ2-1	15	NA	TRBD2	TGTGCCAGCAGGGAAGCGGGGGCCGCCTACAATGAGCAGTTCTTC	CASREAGAAYNEQFF
TRBV19	TRBJ1-2	17	many	NA	TGTGCCAGTAGTATGAGGGTTAGTTCCGGAGGCCAAGTCGGCTACACCTTC	CASSMRVSSGGQVGYTF
TRBV24-1	TRBJ2-3	12	medium-sized	NA	TGTGCCACCAGTGACTTGGGAGATACGCAGTATTTT	CATSDLGDTQYF
TRBV11-2	TRBJ1-6	17	once	TRBD1	TGTGCCAGCAGCTTGAACTTCCCGGGACAGGGGTGGTCACCCCTCCACTTT	CASSLNFPGQGWSPLHF
TRBV20-1	TRBJ2-1	16	many	TRBD2	TGCAGTGCTAGAGAGCGGAGGCTAGCGGACTACAATGAGCAGTTCTTC	CSARERRLADYNEQFF
TRBV20-1	TRBJ2-5	17	many	NA	TGCAGTGCTAGAGGGCGGGAAGGACCCGGGGGGCAACAGACCCAGTACTTC	CSARGREGPGGQQTQYF
TRBV20-1	TRBJ2-5	17	many	NA	TGCAGTGCTAGAGATCTGCAGGGGCGGAATTACCAAGAGACCCAGTACTTC	CSARDLQGRNYQETQYF
TRBV11-2	TRBJ2-1	16	NA	TRBD2	TGTGCCAGCACCCCTAGACTAGCGGGGGCCTACAATGAGCAGTTCTTC	CASTPRLAGAYNEQFF
TRBV12-3/TRBV12-4	TRBJ1-1	13	many	NA	TGTGCCAGCAGTCCACAGGGAGGCACTGAAGCTTTCTTT	CASSPQGGTEAFF
TRBV11-1	TRBJ2-3	15	NA	TRBD2	TGTGCCAGCAGACCCGGGGGTAGCGGGGGCCGTACGCAGTATTTT	CASRPGGSGGRTQYF
TRBV19	TRBJ2-5	17	NA	TRBD1	TGTGCCAGTAGTGACCCCGGGACAGGGGGCGTGTTGGAGACCCAGTACTTC	CASSDPGTGGVLETQYF
TRBV7-6	TRBJ2-1	14	many	NA	TGTGCCAGCAGCTTAGGGCATAGTAGTATTGAGCAGTTCTTC	CASSLGHSSIEQFF
TRBV7-8	TRBJ1-2	14	NA	NA	TGTGCCAGCAGCTTGGGGAAAGCTAACTATGGCTACACCTTC	CASSLGKANYGYTF
TRBV7-8	TRBJ2-7	14	NA	NA	TGTGCCAGCAGCTTAGCCAGGTCACCCTACGAGCAGTACTTC	CASSLARSPYEQYF
TRBV5-1	TRBJ2-3	15	NA	TRBD1	TGCGCCAGCAGCTTGGGCAGGGGGTTCGCCGATACGCAGTATTTT	CASSLGRGFADTQYF
TRBV19	TRBJ2-7	14	NA	TRBD1	TGTGCCTCCAGGGGGGGACAGGGATCCTACGAGCAGTACTTC	CASRGGQGSYEQYF
TRBV25-1	TRBJ1-1	14	NA	NA	TGTGCCAGCAGTCCTTGGACAGCGAACACTGAAGCCTTCTTT	CASSPWTANTEAFF
TRBV20-1	TRBJ1-5	13	many	TRBD1	TGCAGTGCTTCGGACAGGGGAGACCAGCCCCAGCATTTT	CSASDRGDQPQHF
TRBV7-3	TRBJ2-7	14	few	NA	TGTGCCAGCAGCGCTACTGGGAGCTCCTACGAGCAGTACTTC	CASSATGSSYEQYF
TRBV29-1	TRBJ2-5	11	NA	NA	TGCAGCGTTGGACACCAAGAGACCCGGTACTTC	CSVGHQETRYF
TRBV2	TRBJ2-2	15	many	NA	TGTGCCAGCAGTGAACGTTGGGCGAACACCGGGGAGCTGTTTTTT	CASSERWANTGELFF
TRBV19	TRBJ2-1	15	NA	TRBD1	TGTGCCAGCAAATCGGACAGGGGGCAGGTGAATGAGCAGTTCTTC	CASKSDRGQVNEQFF
TRBV7-9	TRBJ1-4	19	many	TRBD1	TGTGCCAGCAGCCGAGGACAGGGTAGTATCGGGACAACTAATGAAAAACTGTTTTTT	CASSRGQGSIGTTNEKLFF
TRBV7-2	TRBJ1-1	13	NA	NA	TGTGCCAGCAGCTCTGGACGGGGAGATGAAGCTTTCTTT	CASSSGRGDEAFF
TRBV15	TRBJ1-4	16	NA	NA	TGTGCCACCAGCAGAGATCGGTTTAGCCTTAATGAAAAACTGTTTTTT	CATSRDRFSLNEKLFF
TRBV6-1	TRBJ1-2	16	many	NA	TGTGCCAGCACCCCAAGTGAAGGGTGGTCAGAGTATGGCTACACCTTC	CASTPSEGWSEYGYTF
TRBV25-1	TRBJ2-7	16	NA	NA	TGTGCCAGCAGCTTATACAGTAGGCAAATGGTGGACGAGCAGTACTTC	CASSLYSRQMVDEQYF
TRBV20-1	TRBJ1-5	13	many	NA	TGCAGTGCTAGAGTCAGGGGTAAGAGGCCCCAGCATTTT	CSARVRGKRPQHF
TRBV10-3	TRBJ2-1	17	few	NA	TGTGCCAGCAGCTTAGGGGGATACAGGGGGGGCTACAATGAGCAGTTCTTC	CASSLGGYRGGYNEQFF
TRBV12-3/TRBV12-4	TRBJ1-1	13	NA	NA	TGTGCCAGCAGCCCGGCCAGGGCCACTGAAGCTTTCTTT	CASSPARATEAFF
TRBV7-7	TRBJ2-5	13	NA	TRBD1	TGTGCTAGCAGCCGACAGGGGAGAGAGACCCAGTACTTC	CASSRQGRETQYF
TRBV19	TRBJ1-5	12	NA	NA	TGTGCCAGTAGCCGTTTAGATCAGCCCCAGCATTTT	CASSRLDQPQHF
TRBV7-3	TRBJ2-2	15	many	NA	TGTGCCAGCAGCTTAACCCAGGGACCCACCGGGGAGCTGTTTTTT	CASSLTQGPTGELFF
TRBV19	TRBJ1-6	15	NA	NA	TGTGCCAGTAGTACCCCTAGAGGGTTCGGTTCACCCCTCCACTTT	CASSTPRGFGSPLHF
TRBV11-1	TRBJ1-2	14	many	NA	TGTGCCAGCAGCTCACCCCAGGGGAACTATGGCTACACCTTC	CASSSPQGNYGYTF
TRBV19	TRBJ2-7	16	NA	NA	TGTGCCAGTAGTATGGTTGGAAGGTCTGATTCCTACGAGCAGTACTTC	CASSMVGRSDSYEQYF
TRBV14	TRBJ1-5	13	many	NA	TGTGCCAGCAGCCAAAATCCTAATCAGCCCCAGCATTTT	CASSQNPNQPQHF
TRBV6-1	TRBJ2-7	14	many	NA	TGTGCCAGCAGTGCCCAGGAGGCCCCGCTCGAGCAGTACTTC	CASSAQEAPLEQYF
TRBV10-3	TRBJ1-5	12	NA	NA	TGTGCCATCAGATCAGGGAGTCAGCCCCAGCATTTT	CAIRSGSQPQHF
TRBV6-5	TRBJ2-5	18	many	TRBD1	TGTGCCAGCAGTTACAGACCGAGACAGGGGGCTAACCAAGAGACCCAGTACTTC	CASSYRPRQGANQETQYF
TRBV7-2	TRBJ1-2	15	many	NA	TGTGCCAGCAGCTTAGGGGGGGAGGGGCCCTATGGCTACACCTTC	CASSLGGEGPYGYTF
TRBV3-1	TRBJ1-1	14	once	TRBD1	TGTGCCAGCAGCCAAGGACAGGGTATCATTGAGGCTTTCTTT	CASSQGQGIIEAFF
TRBV11-2	TRBJ2-1	16	NA	TRBD2	TGTGCCAGCAGCTCGCTAGCGGGGGGGCCTCGGAATGAGCAGTTCTTC	CASSSLAGGPRNEQFF
TRBV29-1	TRBJ1-2	13	NA	NA	TGCAGCGTCCTAACGCAGGGGACCTATGGCTACACCTTC	CSVLTQGTYGYTF
TRBV29-1	TRBJ2-3	15	NA	TRBD2	TGCAGCGTTGAGGGGACTAGCGGGATCGGAGATACGCAGTATTTT	CSVEGTSGIGDTQYF
TRBV7-8	TRBJ2-5	15	many	TRBD1	TGTGCCAGCAGCTTCGAGGGACAGCAGCGAGAGACCCAGTACTTC	CASSFEGQQRETQYF
TRBV19	TRBJ1-2	14	many	NA	TGTGCCAGTAGTATGGTCTCGGGGGCGTATGGCTACACCTTC	CASSMVSGAYGYTF
TRBV19	TRBJ2-5	13	NA	NA	TGTGCCAGCAGCTTAGCGGTAAAAGAGACCCAGTACTTC	CASSLAVKETQYF
TRBV20-1	TRBJ2-3	13	NA	TRBD1	TGCAGTGGAAGGGGGCAGGGCACAGATACGCAGTATTTT	CSGRGQGTDTQYF
TRBV7-9	TRBJ2-3	17	many	TRBD1	TGTGCCAGCAGCCCGAGACGGACAGGGGGCGGCACAGATACGCAGTATTTT	CASSPRRTGGGTDTQYF
TRBV5-4	TRBJ2-3	17	many	TRBD2	TGTGCCAGCCAACTAAGTACTAGCGGGGATAGCACAGATACGCAGTATTTT	CASQLSTSGDSTDTQYF
TRBV5-1	TRBJ2-2	16	NA	NA	TGCGCCAGCAGCTTGGGTTCAGGGGGGACCACCGGGGAGCTGTTTTTT	CASSLGSGGTTGELFF
TRBV19	TRBJ1-1	15	NA	TRBD1	TGTGCCAGTAGTACAACGAAGGGGGCGAGGACTGAAGCTTTCTTT	CASSTTKGARTEAFF
TRBV10-3	TRBJ1-4	13	NA	TRBD1	TGTGCCATCAGCGAAACAGGGGGTGAAAAACTGTTTTTT	CAISETGGEKLFF